A single T cell receptor beta chain is shown here with its context. Antigen unknown. The sample is drawn from a study of cytomegalovirus exposure and HLA in healthy donors. The PCR employed 60 Vbeta primers together with 13 Jbeta primers. The assay was immunoSEQ multiplex PCR, and TCRdb's table has in-frame clones only and misses some. Its table records 45,000 to 70,000 clones. V was pared by 1 base and J by 0 bases, with 7 bases between. The CDR3 totals 15 residues. Looked up from germline, CDR1 is MGHRA and CDR2 is YSYEKL. Whole-study results and caveats: CMV serostatus was the sole immune exposure information available. Listed as cytomegalovirus-associated were 150 or so TCR beta chains. Later analysis identified several of the most significant clusters that appeared linked to common viral pathogens.

Unrecorded immune exposure was likely among donors, who were nominally healthy when sampled. The receptor's source is a woman in her twenties or thirties in good health and CMV-seropositive. V and J are TRBV4-1 and TRBJ1-5; D uncertain. The sequencing input was PBMCs. In nucleotides, the CDR3 is TGCGCCAGCAGCCAAGCCGGGTCTAGCAATCAGCCCCAGCATTTT. Translated, it gives CASSQAGSSNQPQHF.